The rows below give T cell receptor beta chains drawn from one sample of a study of blood T cell repertoires in COVID-19. Repertoires were generated with immunoSEQ multiplex PCR, while TCRdb's copy carries only in-frame clones and drops some. The table has 70,000 to 80,000 clones, about four fifths seen once. Sequenced material: peripheral blood. The receptor source for this set is a human donor in a cohort sampled during active COVID-19. Both conserved end residues are part of each CDR3.

cdr3_aa v_call
CASSLIGATSYEQYF TRBV5-6
CASSTSGSSYEQYF TRBV5-1
CASSLGQPNMQAFF TRBV5-1
CASSQGGQGGEKLFF TRBV3-1/TRBV3-2
CASSSPGTSRGGEQFF TRBV28
CASSLLGASYEQYF TRBV7-2
CASRPAEPVPQHF TRBV19
CASVSGGAQETQYF TRBV7-2
CASSPRQGWTTEAFF TRBV5-4
CASSLRTLAGARSGANVLTF TRBV27
CASRSGDRYQPQHF TRBV19
CAVKGARAHEQYF TRBV6-5
CASSLVAGGFEQFF TRBV11-2
CASSQGAGSGNTIYF TRBV3-1/TRBV3-2
CASSPGLAGITDTQYF TRBV5-1
CASTSPMGAGGYTF TRBV27
CATLGGNTLHF TRBV2
CASSLGRRGYGYTF TRBV7-8
CASSLRDRGPEQYF TRBV3-1/TRBV3-2
CASSPGRESGANVLTF TRBV11-3
CASSVGGQHTDTQYF TRBV9
CASSAERKGASYNSPLHF TRBV5-6
CASRQRGLLLTDTQYF TRBV28
CASSFDRTNTEAFF TRBV5-4
CASSSSTVFSGNTIYF TRBV19
CASSLPSPGTASYEQYF TRBV5-4
CASSYSRQGNTEAFF TRBV6-5
CAWSVLQSGNTIYF TRBV30
CASSFTGTIEQYF TRBV11-2
CASSYSALQETQYF TRBV6-6
CASTGQGNSPLHF TRBV2
CASSATTAQETQYF TRBV4-1
CASSPGQGYTEAFF TRBV7-9
CASSPRLLTGSYGYTF TRBV28
CAISERGGSPLHF TRBV10-3
CSGRQNTEAFF TRBV29-1
CASSSRQSGTQETQYF TRBV5-4
CSVLTGDEKLFF TRBV29-1
CASSPGQNTEAFF TRBV19
CASSPGDFPNTGELFF TRBV3-1/TRBV3-2
CASNRGSQETQYF TRBV2
CSVGGVNQPQHF TRBV29-1
CATSRASGSGTGELFF TRBV15
CASSYRTTPSYEQYF TRBV5-8
CASSLGTGNSPLHF TRBV5-1
CASSSQGYGYTF TRBV12-3/TRBV12-4
CAWGTSGGADTQYF TRBV30
CATSDFRGETQYF TRBV24-1
CASSLAKTGGTEAFF TRBV5-4
CASTRQGVANTGELFF TRBV2
CASSLEAGASTDTQYF TRBV9
CASSQEGPGTEAFF TRBV4-2